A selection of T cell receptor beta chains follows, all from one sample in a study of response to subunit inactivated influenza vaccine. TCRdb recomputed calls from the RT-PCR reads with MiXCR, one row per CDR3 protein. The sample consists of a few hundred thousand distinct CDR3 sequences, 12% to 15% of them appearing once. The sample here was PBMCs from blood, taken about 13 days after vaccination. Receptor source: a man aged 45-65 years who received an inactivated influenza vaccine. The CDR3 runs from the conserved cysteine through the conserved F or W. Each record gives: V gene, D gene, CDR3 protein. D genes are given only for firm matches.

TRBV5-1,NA,CASSLAGRGGGNTIYF
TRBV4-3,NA,CASSQSGAGSTEAFF
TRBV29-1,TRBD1,CSVDGPWDRGGSSLYF
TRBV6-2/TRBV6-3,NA,CASSYSSEKIYTDTQYF
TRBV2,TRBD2,CASSGKAGGQETQYF
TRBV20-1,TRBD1,CSASRQGAYNEQFF
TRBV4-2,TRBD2,CASSQEGAGGLGELFF
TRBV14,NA,CASSQPGWTDTQYF
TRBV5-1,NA,CASSLAPSRGARNEQYF
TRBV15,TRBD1,CATSRGTGGVTGELFF
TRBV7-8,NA,CASSLAMGNQPQHF
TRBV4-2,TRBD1,CASSRGRDRRYF
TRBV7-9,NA,CASSLVRGGEQYF
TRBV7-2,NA,CASSFGRESNQPQHF
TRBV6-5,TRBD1,CASSYSAAGGNYGYTF
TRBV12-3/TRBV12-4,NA,CASSSDRIGETQYF
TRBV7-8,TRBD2,CASSLRPGTSGTSSYNEQFF
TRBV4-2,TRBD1,CASSQVPVRQGSTDTQYF
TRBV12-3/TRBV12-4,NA,CASSRAINTEAFF
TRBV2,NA,CASSEFRGEGPSVF
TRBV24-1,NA,CATSDLGSSGYTF
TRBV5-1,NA,CASSLVGYGTDTQYF
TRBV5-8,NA,CASSGAPLYNEQFF